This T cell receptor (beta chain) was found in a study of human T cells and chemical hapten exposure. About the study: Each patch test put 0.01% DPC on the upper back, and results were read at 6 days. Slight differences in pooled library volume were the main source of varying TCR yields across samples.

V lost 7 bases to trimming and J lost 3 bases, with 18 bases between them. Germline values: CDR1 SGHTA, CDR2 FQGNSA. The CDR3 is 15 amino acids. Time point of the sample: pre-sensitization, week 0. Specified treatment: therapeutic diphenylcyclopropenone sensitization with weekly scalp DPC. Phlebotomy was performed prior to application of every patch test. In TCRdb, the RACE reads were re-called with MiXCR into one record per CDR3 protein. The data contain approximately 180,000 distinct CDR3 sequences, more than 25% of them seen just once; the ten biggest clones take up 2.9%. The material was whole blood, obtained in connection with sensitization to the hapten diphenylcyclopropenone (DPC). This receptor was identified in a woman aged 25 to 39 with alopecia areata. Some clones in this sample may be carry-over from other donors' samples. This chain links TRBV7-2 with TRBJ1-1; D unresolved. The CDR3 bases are TGTGCCAGCAAATCCCCCTCCCGCTGGGACACTGAAGCTTTCTTT. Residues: CASKSPSRWDTEAFF.